Here is one T cell receptor (beta chain) with its context. The data derive from a study of blood T cells in healthy people across ages. In the study overall: About one barcoded beta molecule was captured per two T cells (by template switching).

The CDR3 loop spans 15 amino acids. V lost 3 bases to trimming and J lost 8 bases, with 20 bases between them. CDR1 and CDR2 (germline): SGDLS, YYNGEE. The authors ran a second PCR of 7 to 11 cycles using a sample-barcoded 5' primer and a J-beta primer mix. TCRdb ran MiXCR on the 5' RACE reads and lists one entry per CDR3 protein. In the table there are some 1.5 million distinct CDR3 sequences, approximately 30% of which are singletons. Samples each had at least 5.5 micrograms of total RNA extracted. Input material: blood. This clonotype was obtained from a woman aged 25 to 39 in good health. This chain links TRBV9 with TRBJ1-1; tentatively, D is TRBD1 (5 bases). As DNA, the CDR3 is TGTGCCAGCAGCGCCCACCGAGGGACGAGTCCCGAAGCTTTCTTT. Its translation is CASSAHRGTSPEAFF. The complete variable domain, with remaining parts taken from reference TRBV9 and TRBJ1-1, reads DSGVTQTPKHLITATGQRVTLRCSPRSGDLSVYWYQQSLDQGLQFLIQYYNGEERAKGNILERFSAQQFPDLHSELNLSSLELGDSALYFCASSAHRGTSPEAFFGQGTRLTVV.